A selection of T cell receptor beta chains follows, all from one sample in a study of metastatic and nonmetastatic thyroid tumors. Through MiXCR, TCRdb re-clonotyped the PCR reads. The repertoire holds just under 60,000 clones, with roughly 17% as singletons. Sequenced sample: blood. Source of these receptors: a male donor with papillary thyroid cancer or a benign thyroid nodule (not recorded which). Some clones in this sample may be carry-over from other donors' samples. Each CDR3 is given with its conserved first and last residue. A D gene is named only where the DNA matches it firmly. Expanded clones get a size class; other rows say once, few or many, or leave the size out.

clone size,J gene,D gene,V gene,CDR3 protein,CDR3 DNA
many,TRBJ2-5,TRBD1,TRBV11-3,CASSLGTGGPEAQYF,TGTGCCAGCAGCTTAGGGACAGGGGGCCCAGAGGCCCAGTACTTC
many,TRBJ2-3,.,TRBV20-1,CSATGQKTDTQYF,TGCAGTGCTACTGGACAGAAAACAGATACGCAGTATTTT
.,TRBJ2-2,TRBD2,TRBV18,CASSPQTSGMTGELFF,TGTGCCAGCTCACCCCAGACTAGCGGGATGACCGGGGAGCTGTTTTTT
.,TRBJ1-4,.,TRBV4-1,CASSQPTWALCEKLFF,TGCGCCAGCAGCCAACCGACATGGGCGCTTTGTGAAAAACTGTTTTTT
many,TRBJ1-1,.,TRBV6-2/TRBV6-3,CASSYSGRENTEAFF,TGTGCCAGCAGTTACTCGGGCAGGGAGAACACTGAAGCTTTCTTT
many,TRBJ1-2,.,TRBV3-1,CASSLTHTVNYGYTF,TGTGCCAGCAGCCTAACCCACACAGTTAACTATGGCTACACCTTC
many,TRBJ2-1,.,TRBV27,CASSLAAQYNEQFF,TGTGCCAGCAGTTTAGCGGCCCAGTACAATGAGCAGTTCTTC
many,TRBJ2-5,.,TRBV7-8,CASSLGRNPRETQYF,TGTGCCAGCAGCTTAGGGCGGAATCCGAGGGAGACCCAGTACTTC
.,TRBJ1-1,.,TRBV6-2/TRBV6-3,CASRQNTGWTEAFF,TGTGCCAGCAGACAAAACACGGGGTGGACTGAAGCTTTCTTT
many,TRBJ1-5,.,TRBV7-9,CASSLDRGNQPQHF,TGTGCCAGCAGCTTAGACAGGGGCAATCAGCCCCAGCATTTT
many,TRBJ1-2,.,TRBV2,CASSPPYDNYGYTF,TGTGCCAGCAGTCCCCCTTATGATAACTATGGCTACACCTTC
many,TRBJ2-1,TRBD2,TRBV20-1,CSASPRLAGGEEQFF,TGCAGTGCTAGTCCCCGACTAGCGGGAGGGGAAGAGCAGTTCTTC
many,TRBJ1-1,.,TRBV7-3,CASSLTEGANTEAFF,TGTGCCAGCAGCTTAACGGAGGGAGCGAACACTGAAGCTTTCTTT
many,TRBJ2-3,.,TRBV24-1,CATSDRALHTDTQYF,TGTGCCACCAGTGACAGGGCCCTACACACAGATACGCAGTATTTT
many,TRBJ1-1,.,TRBV7-2,CASGAQGNTEAFF,TGTGCCAGCGGGGCACAGGGGAACACTGAAGCTTTCTTT
.,TRBJ2-2,.,TRBV9,CASSVGGGITGELFF,TGTGCCAGCAGCGTAGGCGGTGGGATCACCGGGGAGCTGTTTTTT
.,TRBJ1-5,.,TRBV11-2,CASSSCRRLPHQPQHF,TGTGCCAGCAGCTCCTGCAGGCGATTACCACATCAGCCCCAGCATTTT
many,TRBJ1-2,.,TRBV12-3/TRBV12-4,CASSTTGTGYGYTF,TGTGCCAGCAGTACTACCGGGACCGGATATGGCTACACCTTC
many,TRBJ2-5,.,TRBV12-3/TRBV12-4,CASSPSPRGETQYF,TGTGCCAGCAGTCCGTCGCCCAGGGGTGAGACCCAGTACTTC
many,TRBJ2-5,TRBD1,TRBV6-6,CASSYLTGVGETQYF,TGTGCCAGCAGTTATCTGACAGGGGTGGGAGAGACCCAGTACTTC
once,TRBJ2-1,.,TRBV9,CASSGKTGSSYNEQFF,TGTGCCAGCAGCGGGAAAACAGGGAGCTCCTACAATGAGCAGTTCTTC
.,TRBJ2-1,.,TRBV11-1,CASSSRANSEPQGSGEQFF,TGTGCCAGCAGCTCGAGGGCGAACAGTGAGCCGCAGGGGTCAGGTGAGCAGTTCTTC
many,TRBJ2-2,TRBD1,TRBV19,CASTIGTETGELFF,TGTGCCAGCACTATAGGGACAGAGACCGGGGAGCTGTTTTTT
many,TRBJ2-2,.,TRBV10-2,CASSSTGTGELFF,TGCGCCAGCAGTTCTACTGGGACCGGGGAGCTGTTTTTT
many,TRBJ2-1,.,TRBV9,CASSVAGTLSYNEQFF,TGTGCCAGCAGCGTAGCCGGGACACTCTCCTACAATGAGCAGTTCTTC
many,TRBJ2-7,TRBD2,TRBV7-2,CASSYQSGGLGYEQYF,TGTGCCAGCAGCTACCAGTCGGGGGGATTGGGCTACGAGCAGTACTTC
many,TRBJ2-2,TRBD1,TRBV20-1,CSARDHGQGRTGELFF,TGCAGTGCTAGAGATCACGGACAGGGGAGGACCGGGGAGCTGTTTTTT
many,TRBJ1-4,TRBD1,TRBV7-9,CASSLRQGQEKLFF,TGTGCCAGCAGCCTTAGACAGGGACAGGAAAAACTGTTTTTT
many,TRBJ2-3,TRBD2,TRBV20-1,CSASVWRGGTDTQYF,TGCAGTGCTAGTGTTTGGCGGGGGGGAACAGATACGCAGTATTTT
many,TRBJ1-5,.,TRBV15,CATSRDNVGLPQPQHF,TGTGCCACCAGCAGAGATAACGTGGGTTTGCCACAGCCCCAGCATTTT
many,TRBJ2-1,TRBD1,TRBV7-7,CASSANTRRSYRGSYNEQFF,TGTGCCAGCAGCGCAAATACTCGACGCTCGTACAGGGGATCCTACAATGAGCAGTTCTTC
many,TRBJ2-7,TRBD1,TRBV9,CASSVEETGGYEQYF,TGTGCCAGCAGCGTAGAGGAGACAGGGGGTTACGAGCAGTACTTC
.,TRBJ2-7,TRBD2,TRBV5-4,CASSLLSGGSYEQYF,TGTGCCAGCAGCCTTCTAAGCGGGGGAAGCTACGAGCAGTACTTC
many,TRBJ2-3,TRBD1,TRBV9,CASSEDGTGGFTDTQYF,TGTGCCAGCAGCGAAGACGGGACAGGGGGATTCACAGATACGCAGTATTTT
.,TRBJ2-5,.,TRBV12-5,CASGPRSPRGGEDTQYF,TGTGCTAGTGGTCCCCGGAGCCCCAGGGGGGGGGAGGATACCCAGTACTTC
.,TRBJ2-1,TRBD1,TRBV27,CASSLSRCDRVGSYNEQFF,TGTGCCAGCAGTTTGTCCCGGTGCGACAGGGTAGGGTCCTACAATGAGCAGTTCTTC
.,TRBJ2-2,.,TRBV30,CAWRKGGHSATGELFF,TGTGCCTGGAGAAAGGGCGGACATTCGGCCACCGGCGAGCTGTTTTTT
many,TRBJ1-1,.,TRBV6-2/TRBV6-3,CASRGVSWNTEAFF,TGTGCCAGCAGGGGGGTGAGCTGGAACACTGAAGCTTTCTTT
few,TRBJ2-3,.,TRBV10-2,CASSARQSLLTDTQYF,TGCGCCAGCTCCGCCCGACAGAGCCTATTGACAGATACGCAGTATTTT
.,TRBJ2-3,.,TRBV19,CASTAFGGDTQYF,TGTGCCAGTACTGCCTTCGGAGGGGATACGCAGTATTTT
few,TRBJ1-5,.,TRBV19,CASSSEGTNQPQHF,TGTGCCAGTAGTTCTGAGGGGACGAATCAGCCCCAGCATTTT
many,TRBJ1-1,.,TRBV20-1,CSARDGAGGDSTEAFF,TGCAGTGCTAGAGATGGGGCGGGCGGTGATTCCACTGAAGCTTTCTTT
many,TRBJ2-2,TRBD1,TRBV2,CASKAARGRTTGELFF,TGTGCCAGCAAGGCCGCCAGGGGGCGTACCACCGGGGAGCTGTTTTTT
once,TRBJ2-5,.,TRBV4-1,CASSTNPRQPGQETQYF,TGCGCCAGCAGCACTAACCCCAGACAGCCAGGTCAAGAGACCCAGTACTTC
.,TRBJ2-7,TRBD1,TRBV19,CASSDPSGTGGHEQYF,TGTGCCAGTAGCGACCCCTCCGGGACAGGGGGCCACGAGCAGTACTTC
many,TRBJ1-6,.,TRBV7-6,CASSLDSEGPLHF,TGTGCCAGCAGCTTAGACAGTGAGGGACCCCTCCACTTT
medium-sized,TRBJ1-3,.,TRBV6-1,CASSPLSSGNTIYF,TGTGCCAGCAGCCCCCTGAGCTCTGGAAACACCATATATTTT
many,TRBJ2-1,TRBD2,TRBV9,CASSVGISGSSYNEQFF,TGTGCCAGCAGCGTAGGTATTAGCGGGAGCTCCTACAATGAGCAGTTCTTC
many,TRBJ2-7,TRBD2,TRBV7-2,CASGTLAGIDEQYF,TGTGCCAGCGGGACACTAGCGGGGATCGACGAGCAGTACTTC
many,TRBJ2-3,.,TRBV7-2,CASSLGPGFGQFSTDTQYF,TGTGCCAGCAGCTTAGGGCCCGGGTTTGGGCAGTTTAGCACAGATACGCAGTATTTT
few,TRBJ2-1,TRBD1,TRBV7-6,CASSLQGAQGLHEQFF,TGTGCCAGCAGCTTGCAGGGGGCCCAGGGTTTGCATGAGCAGTTCTTC
many,TRBJ2-6,TRBD1,TRBV19,CASRDRVYSGANVLTF,TGTGCCAGTAGAGACAGGGTTTACTCTGGGGCCAACGTCCTGACTTTC
.,TRBJ2-7,TRBD1,TRBV7-9,CASSNPTGTIHEQYF,TGTGCCAGCAGCAACCCGACAGGGACGATCCACGAGCAGTACTTC